The 20 T cell receptor beta chains presented below share a single source sample, sequenced in a study of CD8 T cells in ankylosing spondylitis. No antigen has been assigned to these receptors. Findings and limits, study-wide: A TCR beta motif of 7 to 9 highly homologous variants seemed to mark ankylosing spondylitis blood.

TCRdb analysed the 5' RACE reads with MiXCR anew, one entry per CDR3 protein. The data hold hundreds of thousands of distinct CDR3 sequences, with roughly 10% observed a single time. Sequences were obtained from blood, either unsorted or a sorted T cell fraction (not recorded which). Receptor source: a male donor with ankylosing spondylitis.

The rearrangement joins TRBV7-8 to TRBJ2-5, with D unresolved. The V gene's germline CDR1 is SGHVS and CDR2 FQNEAQ. The CDR3 spans 15 residues. Trimming removed 2 bases from V and 4 bases from J, with 14 bases in between. The CDR3 protein is CASSLRASFVETQYF. Here the CDR3 DNA reads TGTGCCAGCAGCTTACGGGCCTCGTTCGTAGAGACCCAGTACTTC.

The rearrangement links TRBV20-1 to TRBJ1-5; weak D call: TRBD1 (6 bases). In germline, CDR1 is DFQATT, CDR2 SNEGSKA (reference sequence). CDR3 size: 13 residues. The germline V and J ends were trimmed by 4 bases and 4 bases, with 11 bases remaining between them. The CDR3: CSATGTTNQPQHF. The CDR3 DNA sequence: TGCAGTGCTACCGGGACAACTAATCAGCCCCAGCATTTT.

In this sample, this clonotype turned up a few times. The chain couples TRBV29-1 to TRBJ2-4; 8 nucleotides agree with TRBD2. The V and J ends lost 5 bases and 4 bases, in that order; junction bases with no gene match: 7. This CDR3 spans 14 amino acids. Germline V gene lookup returns CDR1 SQVTM and CDR2 ANQGSEA. The CDR3 nucleotides are TGCAGCGTTCGACTAGCGTCGATTAAAAACATTCAGTACTTC. It specifies CSVRLASIKNIQYF.

The rearrangement uses TRBV6-1 and TRBJ2-7; no reliable D call. This CDR3 is 14 amino acids long. From germline, CDR1 is MNHNS and CDR2 SASEGT. V lost 7 bases and J lost 4, with 17 bases in between. CDR3 sequence: CASTSLRAAYEQYF. CDR3 coding DNA: TGTGCCAGCACCTCCCTCCGGGCCGCTTACGAGCAGTACTTC.

CDR3 loop: CASGRGPRYEQYF. The CDR3 coding sequence is TGTGCCAGCGGCAGGGGACCTCGTTACGAGCAGTACTTC. The chain combines TRBV7-2 with TRBJ2-7, with D maybe TRBD1 (6 bases). The germline V gene has CDR1 SGHTA and CDR2 FQGNSA. Trimming shortened V by 8 bases and J by 4 bases, and 15 bases separated the two germline ends. The CDR3 contains 13 residues. The full variable domain, its missing parts supplied by reference TRBV7-2 and TRBJ2-7, is GAGVSQSPSNKVTEKGKDVELRCDPISGHTALYWYRQSLGQGLEFLIYFQGNSAPDKSGLPSDRFSAERTGGSVSTLTIQRTQQEDSAVYLCASGRGPRYEQYFGPGTRLTVT.

The gene calls are TRBV5-1 and TRBJ2-7, with 8 nucleotides matching TRBD2. Germline V CDR1 and CDR2: SGHRS, YFSETQ. The CDR3 extends over 15 amino acids. J lost 2 bases, V lost 2 bases, and 6 bases had no gene match. CDR3 bases: TGCGCCAGCAGCTTAAGCCCGGGGGGGACCTACGAGCAGTACTTC. Residues: CASSLSPGGTYEQYF.

This clonotype was seen repeatedly, ten times or more. The chain links TRBV12-3 or TRBV12-4 to TRBJ1-5; 9 bases are shared with TRBD1. Trimming removed 3 bases from V and 5 bases from J; junction bases left unmatched: 2. This CDR3 region has 14 residues. The CDR3 bases are TGTGCCAGCAGTTTTGGACAGGGGTATCAGCCCCAGCATTTT. Translating gives CASSFGQGYQPQHF.

The chain is built from TRBV7-3 and TRBJ2-7, with unresolved D. V gave up 1 base and J gave up 4 bases, with 8 bases separating them. In germline, CDR1 is SGHTA, CDR2 FQGTGA. The CDR3 consists of 13 residues. The CDR3 here is CASSLSWNYEQYF. In nucleotides, the CDR3 is TGTGCCAGCAGCTTAAGTTGGAATTACGAGCAGTACTTC.

This clonotype was counted only a few times. V gene TRBV10-3 combines with J gene TRBJ2-7; D is undetermined. The CDR3 length is 13 residues. V gave up 2 bases and J gave up 2 bases, with 7 bases separating them. Germline V lookup: CDR1 ENHRY, CDR2 SYGVKD. In nucleotides, the CDR3 is TGTGCCATCAGTGAGGGCAGGACCTACGAGCAGTACTTC. Protein sequence: CAISEGRTYEQYF.

The rearrangement links TRBV18 to TRBJ2-7, with D tentatively TRBD2 (5 bases). Deletions cut 2 bases from V and 3 bases from J, with 14 bases between. The CDR3 covers 15 residues. Germline CDR1 KGHSH, CDR2 LQKENI. The CDR3 DNA sequence: TGTGCCAGCTCACCAGTTCGGGAAACGATCTACGAGCAGTACTTC. Its translation: CASSPVRETIYEQYF. The variable domain in full, completed from reference TRBV18 and TRBJ2-7, reads NAGVMQNPRHLVRRRGQEARLRCSPMKGHSHVYWYRQLPEEGLKFMVYLQKENIIDESGMPKERFSAEFPKEGPSILRIQQVVRGDSAAYFCASSPVRETIYEQYFGPGTRLTVT.

CDR3 DNA: TGTGCCATCAGACCCGGACAGGGGTGGGCTGGGGCCAACGTCCTGACTTTC. Translation: CAIRPGQGWAGANVLTF. The chain employs TRBV10-3 and TRBJ2-6; 9 bases match TRBD1. The trim removed 6 bases at V and 2 bases at J, leaving 8 bases unmatched. The CDR3 contains 17 residues. Germline values: CDR1 ENHRY, CDR2 SYGVKD.

V gene TRBV28 combines with J gene TRBJ2-2; unclear D gene. V shed 5 bases and J shed 7 bases, with 14 bases lying between them. Germline CDR1 and CDR2: MDHEN and SYDVKM. This CDR3 has 14 amino acids. Here the CDR3 reads CASSPEVVVGELFF. Here the CDR3 DNA reads TGTGCCAGCAGTCCAGAGGTAGTGGTCGGGGAGCTGTTTTTT.

A few counts support this clonotype. J is TRBJ2-1 and V is TRBV20-1, with 16 nucleotides matching TRBD2. CDR3 length: 16 amino acids. J gave up 2 bases and V 6 bases, and 4 bases lay outside the gene matches. The germline CDR1 and CDR2 sequences are DFQATT and SNEGSKA (reference sequence). The CDR3 DNA sequence: TGCAGTGCCCTGGGACTAGCGGGAGGGACCTACAATGAGCAGTTCTTC. This sequence encodes CSALGLAGGTYNEQFF.

V and J are TRBV25-1 and TRBJ2-1, with 11 nucleotides matching TRBD1. The germline gives CDR1 MGHDK, CDR2 SYGVNS. The CDR3 runs 16 residues. J was trimmed by 3 bases and V by 2 bases; bases with no gene match: 3. CDR3 bases: TGTGCCAGCAGTGAACTTGGGACAGGGGGCTACAATGAGCAGTTCTTC. It encodes CASSELGTGGYNEQFF. The whole variable domain, remainder taken from reference TRBV25-1 and TRBJ2-1, is EADIYQTPRYLVIGTGKKITLECSQTMGHDKMYWYQQDPGMELHLIHYSYGVNSTEKGDLSSESTVSRIRTEHFPLTLESARPSHTSQYLCASSELGTGGYNEQFFGPGTRLTVL.

This clonotype was seen many times. The V gene is TRBV27, the J gene TRBJ2-7; D is perhaps TRBD1 or TRBD2 (5 bases each). CDR1 is MNHEY and CDR2 is SMNVEV in the germline V gene (reference sequence). V gave up 0 bases and J gave up 2 bases, with 8 bases separating them. CDR3 length: 14 residues. As DNA, the CDR3 is TGTGCCAGCAGTTTATCCACGGGACCCTACGAGCAGTACTTC. Its translation is CASSLSTGPYEQYF.

A few counts support this clonotype. The chain is built from TRBV20-1 and TRBJ2-1, with a possible D match to TRBD2 (6 bases). V dropped 4 bases and J dropped 6 bases, with 13 bases sitting between them. The CDR3 is 13 amino acids. Germline values: CDR1 DFQATT, CDR2 SNEGSKA (reference sequence). For the CDR3, the DNA is TGCAGTGCTAAGGGGCGGGGACCCAATGAGCAGTTCTTC. Protein sequence: CSAKGRGPNEQFF.

This clonotype was counted ten times or more. The V and J genes are TRBV7-2 and TRBJ1-1, with D uncertain. Germline loops: CDR1 SGHTA, CDR2 FQGNSA. Trimming removed 2 bases from V and 1 base from J, with 8 bases in between. This CDR3 is 14 amino acids long. In DNA form, the CDR3 reads TGTGCCAGCAGCTTATTTTCGGGGAACACTGAAGCTTTCTTT. It encodes CASSLFSGNTEAFF. The full variable domain, with the rest looked up from reference TRBV7-2 and TRBJ1-1, is GAGVSQSPSNKVTEKGKDVELRCDPISGHTALYWYRQSLGQGLEFLIYFQGNSAPDKSGLPSDRFSAERTGGSVSTLTIQRTQQEDSAVYLCASSLFSGNTEAFFGQGTRLTVV.

V and J are TRBV20-1 and TRBJ1-1, with TRBD1 matching over 7 bases. Germline assignment: CDR1 DFQATT and CDR2 SNEGSKA (reference sequence). The trim removed 7 bases at V and 4 bases at J, leaving 18 bases unmatched. The CDR3 totals 16 residues. The CDR3 coding sequence is TGCAGTGGGATGGGAGGGGGCGCGGGAATTGGCACTGAAGCTTTCTTT. Its protein product is CSGMGGGAGIGTEAFF.

The sample holds a few counts of this clonotype. The genes are TRBV7-8 and TRBJ2-5; 7 bases agree with TRBD1. This CDR3 is built from 13 residues. Germline loops: CDR1 SGHVS, CDR2 FQNEAQ. V shed 5 bases, J shed 5 bases, and the junction held 5 bases outside the gene matches. The CDR3 region has the DNA TGTGCCAGCAGCGACAGGGTTCGGGAGACCCAGTACTTC. This sequence encodes CASSDRVRETQYF.

The chain has TRBV7-2 and TRBJ1-6; D call uncertain. The CDR3 loop spans 12 amino acids. V shed 2 bases and J shed 9 bases, with 5 bases lying between them. Per the germline V gene, CDR1 is SGHTA and CDR2 is FQGNSA. CDR3 sequence: CASSLNRSPLHF. The DNA of the CDR3 is TGTGCCAGCAGCTTAAACCGTTCACCCCTCCACTTT.